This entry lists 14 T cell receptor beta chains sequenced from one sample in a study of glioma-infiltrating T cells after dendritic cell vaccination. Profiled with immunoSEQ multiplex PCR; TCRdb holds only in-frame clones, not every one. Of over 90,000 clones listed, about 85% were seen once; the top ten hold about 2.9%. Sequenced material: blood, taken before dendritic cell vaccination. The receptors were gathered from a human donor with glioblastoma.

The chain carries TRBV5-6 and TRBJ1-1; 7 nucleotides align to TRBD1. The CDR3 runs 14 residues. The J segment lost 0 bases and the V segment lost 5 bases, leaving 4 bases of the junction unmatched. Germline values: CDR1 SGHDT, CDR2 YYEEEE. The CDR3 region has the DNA TGTGCCAGCAGACTCGACAGGGTGAACACTGAAGCTTTCTTT. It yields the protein CASRLDRVNTEAFF. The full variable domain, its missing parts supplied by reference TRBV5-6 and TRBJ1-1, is DAGVTQSPTHLIKTRGQQVTLRCSPKSGHDTVSWYQQALGQGPQFIFQYYEEEERQRGNFPDRFSGHQFPNYSSELNVNALLLGDSALYLCASRLDRVNTEAFFGQGTRLTVV.

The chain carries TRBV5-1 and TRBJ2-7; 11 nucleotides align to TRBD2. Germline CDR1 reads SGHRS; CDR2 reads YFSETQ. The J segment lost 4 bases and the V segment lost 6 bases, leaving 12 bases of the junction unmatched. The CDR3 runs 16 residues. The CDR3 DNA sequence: TGCGCCAGCAACGGACTAGCGGGTCAGCCCTCTTACGAGCAGTACTTC. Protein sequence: CASNGLAGQPSYEQYF.

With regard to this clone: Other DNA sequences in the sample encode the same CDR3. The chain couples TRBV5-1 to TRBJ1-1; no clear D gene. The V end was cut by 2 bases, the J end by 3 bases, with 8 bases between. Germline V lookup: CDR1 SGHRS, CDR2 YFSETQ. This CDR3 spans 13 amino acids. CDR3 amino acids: CASSLGGDTEAFF. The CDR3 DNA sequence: TGCGCCAGCAGCTTAGGCGGGGACACTGAAGCTTTCTTT.

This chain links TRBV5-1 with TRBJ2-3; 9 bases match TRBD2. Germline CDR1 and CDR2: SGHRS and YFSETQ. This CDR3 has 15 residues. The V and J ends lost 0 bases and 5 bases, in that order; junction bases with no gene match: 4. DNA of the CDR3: TGCGCCAGCAGCTTGGGAGCGGGGGGTGGAGATACGCAGTATTTT. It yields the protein CASSLGAGGGDTQYF.

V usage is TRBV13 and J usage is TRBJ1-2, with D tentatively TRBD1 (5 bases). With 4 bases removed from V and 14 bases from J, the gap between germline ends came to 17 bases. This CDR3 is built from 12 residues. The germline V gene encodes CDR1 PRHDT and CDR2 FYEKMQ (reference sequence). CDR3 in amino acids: CASSSAGGILTF. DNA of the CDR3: TGTGCCAGCAGCTCCGCGGGGGGGATCTTAACCTTC.

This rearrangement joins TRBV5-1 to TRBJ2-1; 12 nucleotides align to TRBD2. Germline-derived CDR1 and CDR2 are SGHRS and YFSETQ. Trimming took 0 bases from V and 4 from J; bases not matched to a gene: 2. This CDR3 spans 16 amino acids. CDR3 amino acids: CASSLVTSGGYNEQFF. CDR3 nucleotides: TGCGCCAGCAGCTTGGTCACTAGCGGGGGGTACAATGAGCAGTTCTTC.

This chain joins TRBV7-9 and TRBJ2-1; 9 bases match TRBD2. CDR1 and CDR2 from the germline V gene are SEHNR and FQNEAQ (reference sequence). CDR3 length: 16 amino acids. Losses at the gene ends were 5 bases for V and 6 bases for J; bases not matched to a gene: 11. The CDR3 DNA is TGTGCCAGCAGCCCCCGGGAGGGTAGCGGGAGCAATGAGCAGTTCTTC. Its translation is CASSPREGSGSNEQFF.

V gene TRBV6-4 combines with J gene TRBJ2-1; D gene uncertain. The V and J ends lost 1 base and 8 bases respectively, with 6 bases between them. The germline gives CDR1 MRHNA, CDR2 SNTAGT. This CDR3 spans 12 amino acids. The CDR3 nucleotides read TGTGCCAGCAGTGACTTACGGGATGAGCAGTTCTTC. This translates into CASSDLRDEQFF.

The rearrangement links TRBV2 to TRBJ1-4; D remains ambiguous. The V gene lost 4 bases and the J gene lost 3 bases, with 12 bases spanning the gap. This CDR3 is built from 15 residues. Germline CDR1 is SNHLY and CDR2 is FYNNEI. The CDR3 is CASSAGAGANEKLFF. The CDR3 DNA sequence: TGTGCCAGCAGTGCGGGAGCTGGGGCTAATGAAAAACTGTTTTTT.

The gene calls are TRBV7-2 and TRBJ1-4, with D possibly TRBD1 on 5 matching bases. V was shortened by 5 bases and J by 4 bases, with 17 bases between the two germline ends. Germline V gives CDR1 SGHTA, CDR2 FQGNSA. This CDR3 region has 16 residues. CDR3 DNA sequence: TGTGCCAGCAGCCCGGGGAGGGGAAGGGGTAATGAAAAACTGTTTTTT. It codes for CASSPGRGRGNEKLFF.

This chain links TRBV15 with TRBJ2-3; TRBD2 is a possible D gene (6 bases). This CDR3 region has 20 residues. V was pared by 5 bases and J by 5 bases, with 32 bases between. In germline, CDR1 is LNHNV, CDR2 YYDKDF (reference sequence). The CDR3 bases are TGTGCCACCAGCGGACCCAAGGTTGGCCCGGGACTTCCTTCTTTAGATACGCAGTATTTT. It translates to CATSGPKVGPGLPSLDTQYF.

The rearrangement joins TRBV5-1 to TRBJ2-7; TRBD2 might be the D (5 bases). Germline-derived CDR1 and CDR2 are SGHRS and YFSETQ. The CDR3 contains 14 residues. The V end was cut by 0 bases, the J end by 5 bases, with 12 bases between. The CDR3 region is CASSLDTGNHEQYF. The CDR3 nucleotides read TGCGCCAGCAGCTTGGATACGGGAAACCACGAGCAGTACTTC.

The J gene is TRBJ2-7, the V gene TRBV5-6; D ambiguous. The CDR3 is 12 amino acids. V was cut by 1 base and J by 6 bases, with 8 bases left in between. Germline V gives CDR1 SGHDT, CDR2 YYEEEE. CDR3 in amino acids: CASSLNFLEQYF. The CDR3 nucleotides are TGTGCCAGCAGCTTGAACTTTCTCGAGCAGTACTTC.

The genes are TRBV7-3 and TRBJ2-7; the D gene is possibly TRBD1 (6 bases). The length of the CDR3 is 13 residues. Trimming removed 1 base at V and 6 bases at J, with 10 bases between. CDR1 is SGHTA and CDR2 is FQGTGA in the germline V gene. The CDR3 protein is CASSLNGGAEQYF. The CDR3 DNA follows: TGTGCCAGCAGCTTAAATGGGGGCGCCGAGCAGTACTTC. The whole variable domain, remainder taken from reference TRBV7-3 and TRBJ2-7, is GAGVSQTPSNKVTEKGKYVELRCDPISGHTALYWYRQSLGQGPEFLIYFQGTGAADDSGLPNDRFFAVRPEGSVSTLKIQRTERGDSAVYLCASSLNGGAEQYFGPGTRLTVT.